This T cell receptor beta chain was retrieved from a study of T cell repertoires in cytomegalovirus infection. As for the study in general: CMV infection and matching HLA type were both indicated by public TCR beta signatures.

TCRdb re-called the reads through MiXCR, storing one row per CDR3 protein. The table has roughly 600,000 distinct CDR3 sequences, 20% to 30% seen once. The CDR3 runs to 17 residues. Germline loops: CDR1 SGHRS, CDR2 YFSETQ. The V and J ends lost 4 bases and 0 bases, in that order; junction bases with no gene match: 12. Study-wide findings and caveats: People with CMV and the relevant HLA were identified by cumulative public TCR beta family frequency. Dominating the ex vivo response were TCR beta clonotypes that were CMV-specific and HLA-C-restricted.

To note about this clonotype: Its antigen is undetermined.

The sequenced sample was CD8+ T cells from PBMCs. This chain uses TRBV5-1 with TRBJ1-2; 7 bases agree with TRBD1. The TCR originated in a human donor in good health (CMV status not recorded). Some clones in this sample may be carry-over from other donors' samples. CDR3 protein: CASSVDRALGPNYGYTF. CDR3 DNA sequence: TGCGCCAGCAGCGTTGACAGGGCGCTTGGTCCTAACTATGGCTACACCTTC.